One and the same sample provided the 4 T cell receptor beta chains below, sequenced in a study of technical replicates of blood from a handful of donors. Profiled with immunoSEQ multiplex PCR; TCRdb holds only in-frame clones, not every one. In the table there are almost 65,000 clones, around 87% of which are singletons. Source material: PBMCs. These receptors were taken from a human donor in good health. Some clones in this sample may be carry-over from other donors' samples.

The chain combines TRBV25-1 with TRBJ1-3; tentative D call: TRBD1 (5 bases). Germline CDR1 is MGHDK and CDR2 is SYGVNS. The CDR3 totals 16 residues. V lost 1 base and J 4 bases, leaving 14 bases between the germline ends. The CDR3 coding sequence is TGTGCCAGCAGTGAATTTCAGGGTTTATACGGAAACACCATATATTTT. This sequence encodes CASSEFQGLYGNTIYF.

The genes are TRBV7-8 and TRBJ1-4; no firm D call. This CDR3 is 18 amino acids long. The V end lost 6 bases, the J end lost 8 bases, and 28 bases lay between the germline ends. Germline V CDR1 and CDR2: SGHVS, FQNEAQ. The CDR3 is CASRGGRFRRRGGEKLFF. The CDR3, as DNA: TGTGCCAGCAGGGGAGGGAGGTTCAGGAGGAGAGGAGGCGAAAAACTGTTTTTT.

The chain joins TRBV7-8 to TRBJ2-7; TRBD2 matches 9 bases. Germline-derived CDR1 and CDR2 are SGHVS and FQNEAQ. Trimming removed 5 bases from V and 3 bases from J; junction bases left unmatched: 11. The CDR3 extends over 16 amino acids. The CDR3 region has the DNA TGTGCCAGCAGCCGGGTTCGGTTAGCGGGAGTCTACGAGCAGTACTTC. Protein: CASSRVRLAGVYEQYF.

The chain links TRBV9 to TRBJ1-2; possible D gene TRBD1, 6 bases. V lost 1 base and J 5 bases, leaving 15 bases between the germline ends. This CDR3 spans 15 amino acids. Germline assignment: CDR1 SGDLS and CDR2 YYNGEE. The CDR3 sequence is CASSVSKGQSYGYTF. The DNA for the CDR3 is TGTGCCAGCAGCGTATCAAAAGGACAGTCTTATGGCTACACCTTC.